This T cell receptor beta chain stems from a study of blood T cell repertoires in COVID-19. The CDR3 has 12 residues. Germline loops: CDR1 SEHNR, CDR2 FQNEAQ (reference sequence). The trim removed 4 bases at V and 9 bases at J, leaving 3 bases unmatched. Clones were read by immunoSEQ multiplex PCR, and TCRdb kept only the in-frame ones, dropping some. The table records around 300,000 clones, around 87% of them present only once. The receptor's source is a man in his fifties or sixties with active or convalescent COVID-19. The sample taken for sequencing was peripheral blood. The V call is TRBV7-9, the J call TRBJ2-1; 7 nucleotides align to TRBD2. CDR3 region: CASSSGEGEQFF. DNA of the CDR3: TGTGCCAGCAGCTCCGGGGAGGGTGAGCAGTTCTTC.